This T cell receptor (beta chain) derives from a study of OX40 agonist ivuxolimab in advanced cancers. On this clone: Its matching antigen is unknown.

Exclusion applied to patients with autoimmune disease history or systemic immunosuppression. Blood specimens came from baseline, cycle 4 day 1, and cycle 7 day 1. Clones were read by immunoSEQ multiplex PCR, and TCRdb kept only the in-frame ones, dropping some. The sample comprises 70,000 or so clones, about 86% of which are singletons, and 2% to 2.5% rests with the top ten. Findings and limits, study-wide: Which antigen the expanded peripheral T cells recognized is unknown. Relatively little clonal expansion, among the lowest observed, appeared in partial responders at 0.1-3.0 mg/kg.

Sequencing was performed on CD4+ or CD8+ T cells sorted from blood, taken in a trial of the OX40 agonist ivuxolimab. This TCR came from an adult with an advanced solid tumor such as melanoma, head and neck, liver or kidney cancer.

The CDR3 region is CASSIGQGPNQPQHF. For the CDR3, the DNA is TGTGCCAGTAGTATCGGACAGGGCCCAAATCAGCCCCAGCATTTT. The chain carries TRBV19 and TRBJ1-5; TRBD1 aligns across 8 bases. This CDR3 has 15 amino acids. V trimming: 3 bases; J trimming: 4 bases; junction bases outside the gene matches: 5. The germline CDR1 and CDR2 sequences are LNHDA and SQIVND (reference sequence).